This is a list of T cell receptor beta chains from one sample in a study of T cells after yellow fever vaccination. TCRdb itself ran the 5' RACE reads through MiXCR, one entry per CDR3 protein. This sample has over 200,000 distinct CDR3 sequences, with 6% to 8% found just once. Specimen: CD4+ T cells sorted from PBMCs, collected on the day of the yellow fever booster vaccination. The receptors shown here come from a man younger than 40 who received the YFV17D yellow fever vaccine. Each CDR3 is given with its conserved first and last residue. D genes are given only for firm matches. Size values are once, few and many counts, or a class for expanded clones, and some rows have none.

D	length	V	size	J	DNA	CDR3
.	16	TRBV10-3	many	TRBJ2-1	TGTGCCATCAGTGGAAACTACCGGGACAACTACAATGAGCAGTTCTTC	CAISGNYRDNYNEQFF
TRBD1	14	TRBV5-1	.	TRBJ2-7	TGCGCCAGCAGCTGGACAGGGGGCCGGTACGAGCAGTACTTC	CASSWTGGRYEQYF
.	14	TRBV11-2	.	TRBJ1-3	TGTGCCAGCAGCCCCGAAGTCTCTGGAAACACCATATATTTT	CASSPEVSGNTIYF
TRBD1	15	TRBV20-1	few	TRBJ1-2	TGCAGTGCCAAGATAGACCGGACAGGGGGCGGTGGCTACACCTTC	CSAKIDRTGGGGYTF
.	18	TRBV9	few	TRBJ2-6	TGTGCCAGCAGCGCCACAGCCTTCCCCCGGGCTGGGGCCAACGTCCTGACTTTC	CASSATAFPRAGANVLTF
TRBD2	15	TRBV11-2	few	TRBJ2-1	TGTGCCAGCAGCCCGGTGAGCGGGAGAAGCAATGAGCAGTTCTTC	CASSPVSGRSNEQFF
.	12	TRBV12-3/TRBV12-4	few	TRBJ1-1	TGTGCCAGCAGTTTGTTTCCGGGGGCGGCTTTCTTT	CASSLFPGAAFF
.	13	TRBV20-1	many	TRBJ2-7	TGCAGTGCTAATCCGGGGCGAGCCTACGAGCAGTACTTC	CSANPGRAYEQYF
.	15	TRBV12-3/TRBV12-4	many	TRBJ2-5	TGTGCCAGCAGTTTTATGGAGGGAGCCTTGAAGACCCAGTACTTC	CASSFMEGALKTQYF
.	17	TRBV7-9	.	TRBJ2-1	TGTGCCAGCAGCCCCCGGCCGGGGATAGGATCCTACAATGAGCAGTTCTTC	CASSPRPGIGSYNEQFF
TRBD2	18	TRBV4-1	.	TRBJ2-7	TGCGCCAGCAGCCAAGATCGGGGGGGACTAGCGGGAGGAGCCGAGCAGTACTTC	CASSQDRGGLAGGAEQYF
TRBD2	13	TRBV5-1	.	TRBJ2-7	TGCGCCAGCGGGTCAGCGGGAAATTACGAGCAGTACTTC	CASGSAGNYEQYF
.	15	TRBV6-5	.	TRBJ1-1	TGTGCCAGCCCTTACCAAGACAGTACGAACACTGAAGCTTTCTTT	CASPYQDSTNTEAFF
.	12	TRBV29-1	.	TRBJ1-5	TGCAGCGTTGGGTCAGAAAATCAGCCCCAGCATTTT	CSVGSENQPQHF
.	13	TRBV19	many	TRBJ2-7	TGTGCCAGTAGTCGGGCAGGGGATTACGAGCAGTACTTC	CASSRAGDYEQYF
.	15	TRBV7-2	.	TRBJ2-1	TGTGCCAGCAGCTTAGCTGTGGCTCTCTACAATGAGCAGTTCTTC	CASSLAVALYNEQFF
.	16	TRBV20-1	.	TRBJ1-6	TGCAGTGCTAGAGATAGTACAGGGTCCTATAATTCACCCCTCCACTTT	CSARDSTGSYNSPLHF
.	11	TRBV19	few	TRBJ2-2	TGTGCCAGTAGTTCTCCCGGGGAGCTGTTTTTT	CASSSPGELFF
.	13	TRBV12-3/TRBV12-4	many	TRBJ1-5	TGTGCCAGCAGCGGTCTGATCAATCAGCCCCAGCATTTT	CASSGLINQPQHF
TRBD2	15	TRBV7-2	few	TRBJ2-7	TGTGCCAGCAGCTGGGGGGCGGGAGGGCCCTACGAGCAGTACTTC	CASSWGAGGPYEQYF
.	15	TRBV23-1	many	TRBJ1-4	TGCGCCACCCTCCAACAGGCTGCAACTAATGAAAAACTGTTTTTT	CATLQQAATNEKLFF
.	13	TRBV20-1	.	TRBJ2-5	TGCAGTGCGAGCGGACTGCATAAAGAGACCCAGTACTTC	CSASGLHKETQYF
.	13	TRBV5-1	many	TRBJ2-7	TGCGCCAGCAGCTTGGACCCGTTGGGGGAGCAGTACTTC	CASSLDPLGEQYF
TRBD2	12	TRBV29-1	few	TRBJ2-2	TGCAGCGTTAGAGCGGGACCGGGGGAGCTGTTTTTT	CSVRAGPGELFF
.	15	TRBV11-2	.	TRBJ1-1	TGTGCCAGCAGCTCCGCAATCGGACGGAGCGATGAAGCTTTCTTT	CASSSAIGRSDEAFF
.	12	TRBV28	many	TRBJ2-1	TGTGCCAGCAGTTTAAGGTTGCGGGAGCAGTTCTTC	CASSLRLREQFF
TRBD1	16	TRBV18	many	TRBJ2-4	TGTGCCAGCTCACCCTCAGGGGGTTTTGCCAAAAACATTCAGTACTTC	CASSPSGGFAKNIQYF
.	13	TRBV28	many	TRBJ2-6	TGTGCCAGCCGGGGGCCGGGGGCCAACGTCCTGACTTTC	CASRGPGANVLTF
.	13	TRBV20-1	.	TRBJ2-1	TGCAGTGGAACCGGGACAAGGGGGAATGAGCAGTTCTTC	CSGTGTRGNEQFF
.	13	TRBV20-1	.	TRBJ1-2	TGCAGTGCTAAAAGCTTTAAGAACTATGGCTACACCTTC	CSAKSFKNYGYTF
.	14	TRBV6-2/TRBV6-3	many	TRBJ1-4	TGTGCCAGCTTCACCGGGATCCGGGACGAAAAACTGTTTTTT	CASFTGIRDEKLFF
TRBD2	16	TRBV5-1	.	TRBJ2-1	TGCGCCAGCAGCCCCCAACTAGCGGTCTCCTACAATGAGCAGTTCTTC	CASSPQLAVSYNEQFF
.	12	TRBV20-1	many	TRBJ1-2	TGCAGTGCTAGAGATGGGGGAATCGGCTACACCTTC	CSARDGGIGYTF
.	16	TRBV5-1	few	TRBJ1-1	TGCGCCAGCAGCTTGAGCCAGGGGATAATGAACACTGAAGCTTTCTTT	CASSLSQGIMNTEAFF
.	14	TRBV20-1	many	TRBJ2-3	TGCAGTGCTAGACCCAGGACTAGCACAGATACGCAGTATTTT	CSARPRTSTDTQYF
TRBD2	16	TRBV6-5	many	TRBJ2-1	TGTGCCAGCAGCCCCTCCCTAGCGGGAGGGAACAATGAGCAGTTCTTC	CASSPSLAGGNNEQFF
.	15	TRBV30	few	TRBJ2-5	TGTGCCCTGACTGAAGGGGGGCTGGACCAAGAGACCCAGTACTTC	CALTEGGLDQETQYF
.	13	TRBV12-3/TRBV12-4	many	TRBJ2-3	TGTGCCAGCAGCCTTGGAGTGGTTGATACGCAGTATTTT	CASSLGVVDTQYF
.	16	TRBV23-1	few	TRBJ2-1	TGCGCCAGCAGTCAATCGTTGGGGATGGGTTACAATGAGCAGTTCTTC	CASSQSLGMGYNEQFF
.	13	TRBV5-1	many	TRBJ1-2	TGCGCCAGCAGCTTGGAGCAGATTTATGGCTACACCTTC	CASSLEQIYGYTF